This entry lists 10 T cell receptor beta chains sequenced from one sample in a study of blood T cell repertoires in COVID-19. The data were produced by immunoSEQ multiplex PCR, yet TCRdb's version contains in-frame clones alone and is incomplete. The sample carries about 260,000 clones, about 90% recorded once. The sample was peripheral blood. These TCRs come from a middle-aged woman with acute or convalescent COVID-19.

This clone was detected a few times. This chain connects TRBV18 to TRBJ1-2; a possible D gene is TRBD1 (5 bases). V was pared by 0 bases and J by 6 bases, with 14 bases between. This CDR3 comprises 15 residues. Germline CDR1 is KGHSH and CDR2 is LQKENI. CDR3 bases: TGTGCCAGCTCACCACCATCACAGGCCAGGGATGGCTACACCTTC. As protein: CASSPPSQARDGYTF.

The chain recombines TRBV10-2 with TRBJ1-6, with 10 bases matching TRBD1. Germline V gene sequence: CDR1 WSHSY, CDR2 SAAADI. The length of the CDR3 is 14 residues. The J segment lost 7 bases and the V segment lost 7 bases, leaving 4 bases of the junction unmatched. CDR3 sequence reads: CASIPGQGNSPLHF. Here the CDR3 DNA reads TGCGCCAGCATTCCGGGACAGGGGAATTCACCCCTCCACTTT.

The chain combines TRBV19 with TRBJ1-5, with D unclear. Trimming left V 1 base short and J 4 bases short, with 11 bases between. This CDR3 is 15 amino acids long. Germline-derived CDR1 and CDR2 are LNHDA and SQIVND (reference sequence). CDR3 region: CASSIGARLNQPQHF. The CDR3 bases are TGTGCCAGTAGTATAGGAGCCAGGCTGAATCAGCCCCAGCATTTT.

The genes are TRBV7-9 and TRBJ1-1; D is undetermined. This CDR3 region has 13 residues. CDR1 is SEHNR and CDR2 is FQNEAQ in the germline V gene (reference sequence). V lost 4 bases and J 10 bases, leaving 16 bases between the germline ends. The CDR3 region has the DNA TGTGCCAGCAGCTCCTCAACACCCCTGGTAGCTTTCTTT. Protein product: CASSSSTPLVAFF. Complete variable domain (other parts from reference TRBV7-9 and TRBJ1-1): DTGVSQNPRHKITKRGQNVTFRCDPISEHNRLYWYRQTLGQGPEFLTYFQNEAQLEKSRLLSDRFSAERPKGSFSTLEIQRTEQGDSAMYLCASSSSTPLVAFFGQGTRLTVV.

This chain links TRBV10-1 with TRBJ1-5, with D maybe TRBD1 (6 bases). V was cut by 8 bases and J by 0 bases, with 17 bases left in between. Germline V gives CDR1 WNHNN, CDR2 SYGVQD (reference sequence). CDR3 length: 16 residues. The CDR3, as DNA: TGCGCCAGCGGCCTACCAGGGGTCCCTAGCAATCAGCCCCAGCATTTT. It codes for CASGLPGVPSNQPQHF.

The chain links TRBV2 to TRBJ2-2, with TRBD1 matching 8 bases. After removal of 5 bases from V and 5 bases from J, the junction contained 10 bases not matched to a gene. The CDR3 is 16 residues long. Germline values: CDR1 SNHLY, CDR2 FYNNEI. The CDR3 coding sequence is TGTGCCAGCAGTTCCCCGACAGGGACAGGTACCGGGGAGCTGTTTTTT. Amino acids: CASSSPTGTGTGELFF. The full variable domain, completed using reference TRBV2 and TRBJ2-2, is EPEVTQTPSHQVTQMGQEVILRCVPISNHLYFYWYRQILGQKVEFLVSFYNNEISEKSEIFDDQFSVERPDGSNFTLKIRSTKLEDSAMYFCASSSPTGTGTGELFFGEGSRLTVL.

V is TRBV30 and J is TRBJ1-2; TRBD1 might be the D (6 bases). V lost 0 bases, J lost 8 bases, and 25 bases lay in between. Germline assignment: CDR1 GTSNPN and CDR2 SVGIG (reference sequence). The CDR3 runs to 17 residues. The CDR3 sequence is CAWSVLSGTRLQGGYTF. CDR3 bases: TGTGCCTGGAGTGTACTGTCAGGGACACGCCTCCAGGGAGGCTACACCTTC.

V usage is TRBV5-6 and J usage is TRBJ2-1; unclear D gene. This CDR3 has 15 amino acids. V gave up 4 bases and J gave up 0 bases, with 11 bases separating them. The germline gives CDR1 SGHDT, CDR2 YYEEEE. CDR3 coding DNA: TGTGCCAGCAGCCCCCGCGAACGCTCCTACAATGAGCAGTTCTTC. Translating it yields CASSPRERSYNEQFF. The variable domain in full, with the rest retrieved from reference TRBV5-6 and TRBJ2-1, is DAGVTQSPTHLIKTRGQQVTLRCSPKSGHDTVSWYQQALGQGPQFIFQYYEEEERQRGNFPDRFSGHQFPNYSSELNVNALLLGDSALYLCASSPRERSYNEQFFGPGTRLTVL.

The rearrangement links TRBV3-1 (or the pseudogene TRBV3-2) to TRBJ1-2, with 8 positions matching TRBD1. This CDR3 has 13 residues. Germline-derived CDR1 and CDR2 are LGHDT and YNNKEL (reference sequence). V dropped 4 bases and J dropped 4; count of bases not matched to a gene: 2. The CDR3 region has the DNA TGTGCCAGCAGCCCCGGGACAGGCTATGGCTACACCTTC. Translated: CASSPGTGYGYTF.

This chain uses TRBV24-1 with TRBJ2-2; TRBD1 is a possible D gene (6 bases). This CDR3 is 14 amino acids long. V was clipped by 11 bases and J by 3 bases, with 15 bases between them. CDR1 KGHDR and CDR2 SFDVKD come from the germline V gene. CDR3 loop: CAISTGWDTGELFF. The CDR3 bases are TGTGCCATCTCGACAGGCTGGGACACCGGGGAGCTGTTTTTT.